This TCR beta chain was sequenced in a study of blood T cells in healthy people across ages. This clonotype was seen a handful of times. The CDR3 is 12 residues long. V lost 3 bases, J lost 6 bases, and 9 bases lay in between. The germline V gene encodes CDR1 DFQATT and CDR2 SNEGSKA (reference sequence). Primers used in a second PCR of about 7 to 11 cycles were a sample-barcoded 5' primer and a J-beta primer mix. TCRdb recomputed calls from the 5' RACE reads with MiXCR, one row per CDR3 protein. The sample lists approximately 600,000 distinct CDR3 sequences; around 54% were seen once. The sequencing sample was made of blood. V is TRBV20-1 and J is TRBJ2-1; D is unclear. The source is a man in his sixties in good health. In DNA form, the CDR3 reads TGCAGTGCTAGCGGTCAAGGCAATGAGCAGTTCTTC. It translates to CSASGQGNEQFF.